This T cell receptor beta chain was captured in a study of shared clonotypes between healthy human individuals. This CDR3 has 12 amino acids. The germline V gene has CDR1 SNHLY and CDR2 FYNNEI. V shed 2 bases and J shed 11 bases, with 9 bases lying between them. Method: immunoSEQ multiplex PCR; TCRdb's copy keeps in-frame clones and lacks some. The repertoire has 1.6 million or so clones, roughly 96% of them found once; the top ten carry approximately 1.1%. The receptor comes from a man aged 25-40 years in good health. Sequencing input: naive CD4+ T cells sorted from blood. Subset given: CD45RA+ positively selected. This sequence joins TRBV2 and TRBJ1-4; D gene unclear. Here the CDR3 reads CASSERTGKLFF. The CDR3 DNA sequence: TGTGCCAGCAGTGAACGGACGGGGAAACTGTTTTTT.